This T cell receptor (beta chain) was identified during a study of tumor-infiltrating lymphocytes in primary liver carcinoma. A primer in the constant region served to generate TCR beta cDNA from roughly 520 ng of total RNA. Libraries of TCR beta came from three nested multiplex PCR rounds with slightly modified ARM-PCR. TRBV1-TRBV30 forward primers paired with a C-beta reverse primer were used in the first two PCR rounds, which ran approximately 10 cycles each. TCRdb re-derived calls from the multiplex PCR reads in MiXCR, one entry per CDR3 protein. The data contain approximately 300,000 distinct CDR3 sequences, over 55% of them singletons. Both blood RNA, taken from unsorted whole blood, and germline DNA were extracted. As concerns this clonotype: Its antigen is unknown. Germline and junction disagree at one end, which may indicate a read error.

CDR1 LGHNA and CDR2 YNFKEQ come from the germline V gene. The CDR3 has 18 residues. Whole-study findings and limits: Reduced overlap was seen in tumor-adjacent and tumor-blood pairs versus tumor region pairs. Being bulk and unsorted, samples allowed no CD4+ and CD8+ repertoire comparison. When set against blood, tumors had a significantly higher top-250-clone fraction (p = 0.039).

The source is a middle-aged man with primary liver carcinoma and hepatitis B virus infection. The sample was peripheral blood. The chain carries TRBV4-2 and TRBJ2-6; no definite D call. CDR3 region: CASTQEARALTGANVLTF. The CDR3 bases are TGTGCCAGCACCCAAGAAGCCCGTGCCTTAACTGGGGCCAACGTCCTGACTTTC.